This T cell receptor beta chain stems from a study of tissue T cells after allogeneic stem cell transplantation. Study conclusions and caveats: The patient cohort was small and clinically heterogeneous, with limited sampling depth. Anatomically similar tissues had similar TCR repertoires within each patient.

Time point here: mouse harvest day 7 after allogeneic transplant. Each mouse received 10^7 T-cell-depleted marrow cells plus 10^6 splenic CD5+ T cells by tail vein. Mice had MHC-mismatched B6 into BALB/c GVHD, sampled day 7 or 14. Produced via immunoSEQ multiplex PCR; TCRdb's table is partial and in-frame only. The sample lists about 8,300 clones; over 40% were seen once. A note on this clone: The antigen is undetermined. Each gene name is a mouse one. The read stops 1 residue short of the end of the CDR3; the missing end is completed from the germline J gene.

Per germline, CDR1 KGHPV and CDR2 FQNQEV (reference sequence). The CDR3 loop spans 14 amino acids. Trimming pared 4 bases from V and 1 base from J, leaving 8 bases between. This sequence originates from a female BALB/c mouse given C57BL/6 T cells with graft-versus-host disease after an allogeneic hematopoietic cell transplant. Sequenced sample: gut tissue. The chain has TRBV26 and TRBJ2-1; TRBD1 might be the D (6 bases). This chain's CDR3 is CASSRDINYAEQFF. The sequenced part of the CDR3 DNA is TGTGCCAGCAGTCGGGACATAAACTATGCTGAGCAGTTC. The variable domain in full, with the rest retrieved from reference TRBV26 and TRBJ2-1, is NSKVIQTPRYLVKGQGQKAKMRCIPEKGHPVVFWYQQNKNNEFKFLINFQNQEVLQQIDMTEKRFSAECPSNSPCSLEIQSSEAGDSALYLCASSRDINYAEQFFGPGTRLTVL.